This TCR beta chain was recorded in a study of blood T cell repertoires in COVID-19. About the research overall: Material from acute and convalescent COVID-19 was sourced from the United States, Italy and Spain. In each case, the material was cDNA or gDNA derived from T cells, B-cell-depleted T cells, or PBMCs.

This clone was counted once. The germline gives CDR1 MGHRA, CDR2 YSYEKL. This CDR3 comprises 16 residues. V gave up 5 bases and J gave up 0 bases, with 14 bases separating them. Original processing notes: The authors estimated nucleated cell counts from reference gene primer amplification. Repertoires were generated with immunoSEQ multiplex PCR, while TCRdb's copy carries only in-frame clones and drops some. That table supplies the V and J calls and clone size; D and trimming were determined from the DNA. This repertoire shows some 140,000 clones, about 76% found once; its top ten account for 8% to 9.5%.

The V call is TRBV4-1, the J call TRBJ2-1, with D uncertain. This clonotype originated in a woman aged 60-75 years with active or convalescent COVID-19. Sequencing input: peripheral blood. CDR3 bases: TGCGCCAGCAGCTCCGCGATTATTCTCTCCTACAATGAGCAGTTCTTC. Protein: CASSSAIILSYNEQFF.